This TCR beta chain was profiled in a study of cytomegalovirus exposure and HLA in healthy donors. 60 Vbeta and 13 Jbeta primers were used in PCR. Some clones are missing from TCRdb's copy, which holds only in-frame ones; the method was immunoSEQ multiplex PCR. In the table there are roughly 69,000 clones, about 78% of which are singletons. This receptor was identified in a young man in good health and CMV-seronegative. The sample taken for sequencing was PBMCs.

For the CDR3, the DNA is TGTGCCAGCAGCTTTAGGGGGGGGGTCTACGAGCAGTACTTC. It specifies CASSFRGGVYEQYF. This chain uses TRBV5-5 with TRBJ2-7, with D possibly being TRBD2 (7 bases). Trimming removed 2 bases from V and 3 bases from J, with 12 bases in between. The CDR3 is 14 residues long. The germline V gene has CDR1 SGHKS and CDR2 YYEKEE (reference sequence). Full variable domain (remainder filled in from reference TRBV5-5 and TRBJ2-7): DAGVTQSPTHLIKTRGQQVTLRCSPISGHKSVSWYQQVLGQGPQFIFQYYEKEERGRGNFPDRFSARQFPNYSSELNVNALLLGDSALYLCASSFRGGVYEQYFGPGTRLTVT.